The present T cell receptor (beta chain) was sequenced within a study of T cell repertoires in ileal Crohn's disease. Regarding the study as a whole: The median delay to postoperative endoscopy was 6.9 months.

Time point given: neoterminal ileum biopsy at postoperative endoscopy, about 6 months after surgery. Included were adult ileal or ileocolonic Crohn's patients indicated for ileocolonic resection. A remark on this clone: Its target is not known.

Profiled with immunoSEQ multiplex PCR; TCRdb holds only in-frame clones, not every one. The sample lists over 15,000 clones, around 70% occurring once. The CDR3 length is 15 residues. The V gene's germline CDR1 is GTSNPN and CDR2 SVGIG (reference sequence). Trimming shortened V by 4 bases and J by 3 bases, and 16 bases separated the two germline ends. The chain uses TRBV30 and TRBJ1-3; D not certain. The clonotype was recovered from an adult with Crohn's disease. The sample was ileal tissue. The CDR3 here is CAWTRTARRGNTIYF. CDR3 in DNA: TGTGCCTGGACCCGGACTGCACGGCGTGGAAACACCATATATTTT. Full variable domain (rest looked up from reference TRBV30 and TRBJ1-3): SQTIHQWPATLVQPVGSPLSLECTVEGTSNPNLYWYRQAAGRGLQLLFYSVGIGQISSEVPQNLSASRPQDRQFILSSKKLLLSDSGFYLCAWTRTARRGNTIYFGEGSWLTVV.